What follows are 26 T cell receptor beta chains derived from one specimen sequenced in a study of cytomegalovirus exposure and HLA in healthy donors. The data were produced by immunoSEQ multiplex PCR, yet TCRdb's version contains in-frame clones alone and is incomplete. The sample has 57,000 or so clones; approximately 96% are singletons. The sequenced sample consisted of PBMCs. The receptors come from a man aged 18 to 29 in good health and CMV-seronegative.

The genes are TRBV28 and TRBJ2-2, with a weak D call TRBD1 (6 bases). This CDR3 contains 15 residues. V gave up 2 bases and J gave up 7 bases, with 14 bases separating them. Per germline, CDR1 MDHEN and CDR2 SYDVKM. This CDR3 is CASSLEQGVNGELFF. The CDR3 coding sequence is TGTGCCAGCAGTTTAGAACAGGGAGTCAACGGGGAGCTGTTTTTT.

The chain links TRBV28 to TRBJ2-5; D is unclear. Trimming took 2 bases from V and 5 from J, leaving 9 bases between them. In germline, CDR1 is MDHEN, CDR2 SYDVKM. The CDR3 extends over 13 amino acids. The CDR3 region is CASSLDIAETQYF. Written as DNA, the CDR3 is TGTGCCAGCAGTTTAGACATTGCGGAGACCCAGTACTTC.

This chain uses TRBV11-2 with TRBJ1-1, with D tentatively TRBD1 (6 bases). Germline V gene sequence: CDR1 SGHAT, CDR2 FQNNGV. With 5 bases removed from V and 10 bases from J, the gap between germline ends came to 26 bases. This CDR3 spans 16 amino acids. The CDR3 reads CASSPFGGRTTNGAFF. The CDR3 DNA reads TGTGCCAGCAGCCCATTTGGGGGCCGTACGACAAACGGAGCTTTCTTT.

V usage is TRBV18 and J usage is TRBJ2-7; 10 bases fit TRBD2. Losses at the gene ends were 2 bases for V and 6 bases for J; bases not matched to a gene: 10. Germline V lookup: CDR1 KGHSH, CDR2 LQKENI. The CDR3 contains 16 residues. The CDR3 nucleotides read TGTGCCAGCTCACCAGGAATAGGTTCTAGCGGGAGCGAGCAGTACTTC. Its translation: CASSPGIGSSGSEQYF.

DNA for the CDR3: TGTGCCAGCAGCTCGCAGGGGGACACTGAAGCTTTCTTT. The encoded protein is CASSSQGDTEAFF. The J gene is TRBJ1-1, the V gene TRBV11-2, with 7 nucleotides matching TRBD1. J gave up 3 bases and V 4 bases, and 2 bases lay outside the gene matches. Per germline, CDR1 SGHAT and CDR2 FQNNGV. The CDR3 is 13 amino acids.

The chain couples TRBV7-6 to TRBJ2-2; D ambiguous. The length of the CDR3 is 13 residues. Germline V gene data show CDR1 as SGHVS and CDR2 as FNYEAQ. V gave up 0 bases and J gave up 7 bases, with 6 bases separating them. The CDR3: CASSLAASGELFF. The CDR3 DNA reads as TGTGCCAGCAGCTTAGCGGCAAGCGGGGAGCTGTTTTTT.

V usage is TRBV7-9 and J usage is TRBJ2-5; D unclear. With 6 bases removed from V and 4 bases from J, the gap between germline ends came to 15 bases. The CDR3 length is 14 residues. Germline CDR1 reads SEHNR; CDR2 reads FQNEAQ (reference sequence). In DNA form, the CDR3 reads TGTGCCAGCAGTCTGGTGGAGTCCCGAGAGACCCAGTACTTC. Translated, it gives CASSLVESRETQYF.

The J gene is TRBJ2-1, the V gene TRBV2; D is perhaps TRBD1 (6 bases). The ends were cut back, 5 bases at V and 6 bases at J, with 11 bases in the middle. CDR1 and CDR2 (germline): SNHLY, FYNNEI. The CDR3 loop spans 13 amino acids. In DNA, the CDR3 is TGTGCCAGCAGTACGGACAGAGTCAATGAGCAGTTCTTC. Its translation: CASSTDRVNEQFF.

The V call is TRBV5-7, the J call TRBJ1-2; unclear D gene. TRBV5-7 is flagged as an ORF with uncertain function. The CDR3 covers 15 residues. V was shortened by 8 bases and J by 2 bases, with 19 bases between the two germline ends. DNA for the CDR3: TGTGCCAGTCCTGACCCTAAGTCGGGGAACTATGGCTACACCTTC. This gives the protein CASPDPKSGNYGYTF.

For the CDR3, the DNA is TGTGCCAGTAAACCAATGGACAGGGTGGGGCCCACAGATACGCAGTATTTT. Translation gives CASKPMDRVGPTDTQYF. The genes are TRBV2 and TRBJ2-3; 8 positions match TRBD1. J gave up 2 bases and V 9 bases, and 16 bases lay outside the gene matches. The length of the CDR3 is 17 residues. The germline V gene has CDR1 SNHLY and CDR2 FYNNEI.

The rearrangement uses TRBV19 and TRBJ1-1; D not certain. The CDR3 loop spans 11 amino acids. The V gene's germline CDR1 is LNHDA and CDR2 SQIVND (reference sequence). Between the trimmed V and J ends, which lost 5 bases and 7 bases, there was a span of 8 bases. CDR3 sequence: CASSQAFEAFF. The CDR3 nucleotides read TGTGCCAGTAGTCAGGCTTTTGAAGCTTTCTTT.

The chain employs TRBV15 and TRBJ2-1; 10 bases line up with TRBD2. The V segment lost 4 bases and the J segment 7 bases; nucleotides outside the gene matches: 16. This CDR3 is 18 amino acids long. Looked up from germline, CDR1 is LNHNV and CDR2 is YYDKDF (reference sequence). The CDR3 bases are TGTGCCACCAGCAATGGGAAGTGGGGACTAGCGAATAGAAATGAGCAGTTCTTC. Translated, it gives CATSNGKWGLANRNEQFF.

This chain connects TRBV30 to TRBJ1-1, with 7 bases that match TRBD1. The CDR3 has 14 amino acids. Germline trimming cut 7 bases from V and 1 base from J; bases unmatched to any gene: 9. Germline CDR1 is GTSNPN and CDR2 is SVGIG (reference sequence). In nucleotides, the CDR3 is TGTGCCTACAACAGGGGTTTTAAGAACACTGAAGCTTTCTTT. This codes for CAYNRGFKNTEAFF.

The chain uses TRBV15 and TRBJ2-1; maybe TRBD2 (6 bases). CDR3 length: 17 amino acids. V was trimmed by 3 bases and J by 2 bases, leaving 17 bases between them. CDR1 and CDR2 from the germline V gene are LNHNV and YYDKDF (reference sequence). CDR3 nucleotide sequence: TGTGCCACCAGCAGGGACCTCGGGCGGGACGCCTACAATGAGCAGTTCTTC. Protein: CATSRDLGRDAYNEQFF.

There are a few counts of this clone. The rearrangement links TRBV10-1 to TRBJ2-7; 7 nucleotides align to TRBD2. The CDR3 loop spans 14 amino acids. Trimming took 4 bases from V and 1 from J; bases not matched to a gene: 4. CDR1 is WNHNN, CDR2 SYGVQD, per germline (reference sequence). The DNA of the CDR3 is TGCGCCAGCAGTGGGGGGAGGGCGTCCTACGAGCAGTACTTC. Protein sequence: CASSGGRASYEQYF.

This clone has only a few counts. This chain connects TRBV2 to TRBJ2-1; 11 bases map to TRBD2. This CDR3 is 16 amino acids long. V shed 8 bases and J 1 base; nucleotides not matched to a gene: 7. The germline V gene has CDR1 SNHLY and CDR2 FYNNEI. CDR3 loop: CASDRSGRASYNEQFF. The CDR3 DNA reads as TGTGCCAGCGATCGTAGCGGGAGGGCTTCCTACAATGAGCAGTTCTTC.

This chain uses TRBV2 with TRBJ2-5; 7 bases agree with TRBD1. CDR3 length: 15 residues. The germline gives CDR1 SNHLY, CDR2 FYNNEI. V shed 5 bases, J shed 3 bases, and the junction held 9 bases outside the gene matches. The CDR3: CASSQTQTGKETQYF. DNA of the CDR3: TGTGCCAGCAGTCAAACTCAGACAGGGAAAGAGACCCAGTACTTC.

The chain links TRBV2 to TRBJ2-1; 10 bases align to TRBD2. CDR1 and CDR2 (germline): SNHLY, FYNNEI. J lost 10 bases, V lost 2 bases, and 5 bases had no gene match. The CDR3 has 14 amino acids. CDR3 region: CASSERLAGGEQFF. The CDR3 nucleotides are TGTGCCAGCAGTGAAAGACTAGCGGGCGGGGAGCAGTTCTTC.

The chain carries TRBV15 and TRBJ1-5, with 12 bases fitting TRBD1. The CDR3 covers 15 residues. V dropped 6 bases and J dropped 5; count of bases not matched to a gene: 5. Germline-derived CDR1 and CDR2 are LNHNV and YYDKDF (reference sequence). The CDR3, as DNA: TGTGCCACCAGTCGGGACAGGGGGCACTATCAGCCCCAGCATTTT. Translation gives CATSRDRGHYQPQHF.

The J gene is TRBJ2-7, the V gene TRBV2, with 15 positions matching TRBD2. Germline lookup yields CDR1 SNHLY and CDR2 FYNNEI. The CDR3 length is 19 residues. V was pared by 3 bases and J by 1 base, with 10 bases of the junction left unmatched. CDR3 sequence reads: CASSDPGTSGRSASYEQYF. As DNA, the CDR3 is TGTGCCAGCAGTGATCCAGGGACTAGCGGGAGGTCGGCTTCCTACGAGCAGTACTTC.

The chain has TRBV28 and TRBJ2-3, with D possibly TRBD1 on 5 matching bases. This CDR3 has 13 amino acids. Trimming removed 7 bases from V and 10 bases from J, with 18 bases in between. CDR1 is MDHEN, CDR2 SYDVKM, per germline. CDR3: CASTNIIAGSQYF. DNA for the CDR3: TGTGCCAGCACCAACATAATAGCAGGGTCGCAGTATTTT.

This chain joins TRBV7-9 and TRBJ2-1; D is perhaps TRBD1 (5 bases). The ends were cut back, 0 bases at V and 5 bases at J, with 11 bases in the middle. CDR1 and CDR2 (germline): SEHNR, FQNEAQ (reference sequence). This CDR3 region has 15 residues. Here the CDR3 DNA reads TGTGCCAGCAGCTTAGCAGACAGACTTAACAATGAGCAGTTCTTC. It encodes CASSLADRLNNEQFF.

The CDR3, as DNA: TGTGCCTGGAGTTCCGGGACAGGGAGCACAGATACGCAGTATTTT. It translates to CAWSSGTGSTDTQYF. The chain uses TRBV30 and TRBJ2-3; 9 bases map to TRBD1. CDR3 length equals 15 residues. J gave up 0 bases and V 2 bases, and 3 bases lay outside the gene matches. Germline loops: CDR1 GTSNPN, CDR2 SVGIG (reference sequence).

The chain is built from TRBV4-3 and TRBJ2-7; 8 nucleotides align to TRBD2. Germline CDR1 LGHNA, CDR2 YSLEER. This CDR3 region has 16 residues. The V and J ends lost 1 base and 5 bases, in that order; junction bases with no gene match: 10. This CDR3 is CASSQASGGTTHEQYF. DNA of the CDR3: TGCGCCAGCAGCCAAGCGTCGGGGGGGACGACCCACGAGCAGTACTTC.

V gene TRBV7-9 combines with J gene TRBJ2-6; TRBD1 aligns across 12 bases. The junction had 7 bases not matched to a gene; V was cut back by 1 base and J by 12 bases. The germline gives CDR1 SEHNR, CDR2 FQNEAQ (reference sequence). The CDR3 extends over 16 amino acids. CDR3 residues: CASSLGPGQGAPVLTF. CDR3 DNA: TGTGCCAGCAGCTTAGGGCCGGGACAGGGGGCTCCCGTCCTGACTTTC. Together with reference TRBV7-9 and TRBJ2-6, the CDR3 gives the full variable domain: DTGVSQNPRHKITKRGQNVTFRCDPISEHNRLYWYRQTLGQGPEFLTYFQNEAQLEKSRLLSDRFSAERPKGSFSTLEIQRTEQGDSAMYLCASSLGPGQGAPVLTFGAGSRLTVL.

This chain uses TRBV28 with TRBJ1-1; possibly TRBD1 for D (5 bases). Germline V gene sequence: CDR1 MDHEN, CDR2 SYDVKM. The CDR3 has 14 amino acids. V lost 6 bases and J 7 bases, leaving 18 bases between the germline ends. The CDR3 bases are TGTGCCAGCAGGATACAGGAACAACCCAATGAAGCTTTCTTT. It yields the protein CASRIQEQPNEAFF.